This TCR beta chain was identified during a study of PD-1 blockade in mismatch repair-deficient tumors (dated by TCRdb to the late 2010s). Background on the whole study: Between September 2013 and late 2016, the trial enrolled some 86 consecutive patients with about twelve mismatch repair-deficient cancer types, every one of whom had been previously treated and was progressing. Tumor-associated T cell clones in the peripheral blood of patients responding to PD-1 blockade were tracked using deep sequencing of TCR CDR3 regions.

Notes on this clone: Its antigen target is currently unknown. No much larger clone is present one base from it, and per-base qualities are unavailable.

Reading the germline V gene gives CDR1 SGHTA and CDR2 FQGTGA. Trimming costs V 3 bases and J 3 bases, and their ends lie 15 bases apart. Including the terminal cysteine and phenylalanine, the CDR3 comprises 15 residues. Just CDR3 DNA is preserved here, 45 bases in frame from base 1. The investigation overall reported the following: Clones residing in the tumor, which were often undetectable in blood before treatment, expanded quickly after pembrolizumab and then contracted, generally before radiologic responses.

The library was produced with the immunoSEQ multiplex PCR assay. Drawn from immuneACCESS, this table holds only the in-frame rearrangements with V and J called that TCRdb kept. Clones are partly lost; checked studies trace under half to an unresolved V gene and leave the rest unexplained. Within this sample are around 10,000 clones, with 85% of them counted one time only. The leading ten clones occupy around 0.91% of the sample. For each enrolled patient, mismatch repair deficiency was established using either polymerase chain reaction or immunohistochemistry. TCR sequencing was carried out for three patients who responded to pembrolizumab therapy. Pembrolizumab PD-1 blockade was prospectively tested in advanced mismatch repair-deficient cancers, regardless of tissue of origin, in the phase II trial. Peripheral blood T cell samples were gathered serially, both before PD-1 blockade started and at multiple time points afterward. Blood sampling times were reported as weeks after the first pembrolizumab dose.

The chain was built from TRBV7-3 and TRBJ2-7, with a weak D call of TRBD2 (7 bases match). Source: PBMCs, taken approximately 49 weeks after starting pembrolizumab. This TCR was sampled from an adult with mismatch repair-deficient cancer. For the CDR3, the sequence is CASSFRGGGGYEQYF. The bases are TGTGCCAGCAGCTTTAGGGGGGGAGGGGGCTACGAGCAGTACTTC.